This record covers a single T cell receptor beta chain. The data were obtained in a study of blood T cells in healthy people across ages. There are 14 residues in the CDR3. V was trimmed by 0 bases and J by 2 bases, leaving 9 bases between them. Germline lookup yields CDR1 DFQATT and CDR2 SNEGSKA (reference sequence). The authors ran a second PCR of 7 to 11 cycles using a sample-barcoded 5' primer and a J-beta primer mix. A single record per CDR3 protein comes from TCRdb applying MiXCR to the 5' RACE reads. The table lists some 760,000 distinct CDR3 sequences, 25% of them singletons. This sample also appeared in a second study, on T cells of mothers and their children.

The chain combines TRBV20-1 with TRBJ2-3; D is undetermined. The specimen sequenced was blood. The origin of this receptor is a boy between 5 and 17 years old in good health. As DNA, the CDR3 is TGCAGTGCTAGAGACTACATGACCACAGATACGCAGTATTTT. It encodes CSARDYMTTDTQYF.